This T cell receptor beta chain was recorded in a study of T cell changes during pregnancy in multiple sclerosis (dated 2019 in TCRdb). About the study as a whole: The study looked at changes in the T cell repertoire across pregnancy in women with multiple sclerosis.

A remark on this clone: Its antigen specificity is not known. Nothing much larger sits one base from this clone, and base qualities are not available.

Preparation of the library involved the immunoSEQ multiplex PCR assay. TCRdb limited this immuneACCESS table to in-frame rearrangements with V and J called. A share of clones is missing; checked studies link under half to unresolved V genes, and the rest is unexplained. The sample table shows roughly 48,000 clones, and about 92% are seen once. 0.75% to 0.95% of the sample lies in the top ten. The CDR1 and CDR2 encoded by the germline V gene are MNHNS and SASEGT. V and J are trimmed by 3 bases and 1 base, and the gene matches miss 3 bases of the junction. Its CDR3 holds 15 amino acids, cysteine through phenylalanine. Of the read, only the CDR3 DNA is kept; its 45 bases are in frame from base 1.

In this chain, TRBV6-1 is recombined with TRBJ2-3; 8 junctional bases match TRBD1. The material was CD4+ T cells from peripheral blood mononuclear cells, obtained in the second trimester of pregnancy. The clonotype was recovered from a female donor in good health, enrolled as a control in a pregnancy study. The nucleotide sequence is given as TGTGCCAGCAGTGAGGGACAGGTCGGCACAGATACGCAGTATTTT. It specifies CASSEGQVGTDTQYF.